The next 15 T cell receptor beta chains were all read from a single sample in a study of OX40 agonist ivuxolimab in advanced cancers. The data were produced by immunoSEQ multiplex PCR, yet TCRdb's version contains in-frame clones alone and is incomplete. The table shows some 80,000 clones, with about 88% occurring only once. This specimen consisted of CD4+ or CD8+ T cells sorted from blood, obtained in a trial of the OX40 agonist ivuxolimab. All receptors derive from an adult with an advanced solid tumor such as melanoma, head and neck, liver or kidney cancer.

This sequence joins TRBV6-5 and TRBJ1-2; D call uncertain. Per germline, CDR1 MNHEY and CDR2 SVGAGI. Trimming shortened V by 0 bases and J by 7 bases, and 18 bases separated the two germline ends. The CDR3 sequence is 16 residues long. CDR3 nucleotides: TGTGCCAGCAGTTACTCTCGGACGTCACCTTTACTTGGCTACACCTTC. Translated: CASSYSRTSPLLGYTF.

The count of this clone is one. The chain employs TRBV19 and TRBJ1-1; D may be TRBD1 (5 bases). Germline V gives CDR1 LNHDA, CDR2 SQIVND (reference sequence). The CDR3 is made up of 13 amino acids. Trimming stripped 1 base from V and 8 bases from J, with 11 bases between. The CDR3: CASSIGQGVEAFF. The CDR3 coding sequence is TGTGCCAGTAGTATAGGGCAAGGGGTGGAAGCTTTCTTT. The whole variable domain, filled in from reference TRBV19 and TRBJ1-1, reads DGGITQSPKYLFRKEGQNVTLSCEQNLNHDAMYWYRQDPGQGLRLIYYSQIVNDFQKGDIAEGYSVSREKKESFPLTVTSAQKNPTAFYLCASSIGQGVEAFFGQGTRLTVV.

This chain joins TRBV7-2 and TRBJ1-5; tentatively, D is TRBD1 (5 bases). CDR3 length: 18 residues. CDR1 is SGHTA, CDR2 FQGNSA, per germline. V was trimmed by 3 bases and J by 5 bases, leaving 23 bases between them. The CDR3 reads CASSFLSGTAGRHQPQHF. In nucleotides, the CDR3 is TGTGCCAGCAGCTTCCTATCCGGGACCGCGGGCCGGCATCAGCCCCAGCATTTT.

The V call is TRBV29-1, the J call TRBJ2-7; no clear D gene. Germline lookup yields CDR1 SQVTM and CDR2 ANQGSEA. The CDR3 has 15 amino acids. The V end was cut by 4 bases, the J end by 4 bases, with 20 bases between. The CDR3 spells CSVGPLGSRSYEQYF. For the CDR3, the DNA is TGCAGCGTTGGTCCCTTGGGATCTAGATCTTACGAGCAGTACTTC.

This clone appeared a few times. The V call is TRBV27, the J call TRBJ2-5; perhaps D is TRBD1 or TRBD2 (5 bases each). The CDR3 has 17 residues. Per germline, CDR1 MNHEY and CDR2 SMNVEV (reference sequence). The V end was cut by 3 bases, the J end by 4 bases, with 21 bases between. The CDR3 DNA follows: TGTGCCAGCAGTTTTGGAATTATGAGGGGCCGGAGAGAGACCCAGTACTTC. It codes for CASSFGIMRGRRETQYF.

The rearrangement uses TRBV5-6 and TRBJ1-2; D ambiguous. Trimming took 1 base from V and 5 from J, leaving 12 bases between them. Germline V gene sequence: CDR1 SGHDT, CDR2 YYEEEE. There are 14 residues in the CDR3. The CDR3 DNA follows: TGTGCCAGCAGCTTGTTTCCGGGAGGGTATGGCTACACCTTC. Amino acids: CASSLFPGGYGYTF.

The gene calls are TRBV19 and TRBJ1-2; unclear D gene. The ends were cut back, 7 bases at V and 2 bases at J, with 14 bases in the middle. CDR1 LNHDA and CDR2 SQIVND come from the germline V gene (reference sequence). This CDR3 is 14 amino acids long. The CDR3 region is CASKQRRTNYGYTF. DNA of the CDR3: TGTGCCAGTAAGCAGAGACGGACCAACTATGGCTACACCTTC. Looking up the rest from reference TRBV19 and TRBJ1-2 gives the full variable domain: DGGITQSPKYLFRKEGQNVTLSCEQNLNHDAMYWYRQDPGQGLRLIYYSQIVNDFQKGDIAEGYSVSREKKESFPLTVTSAQKNPTAFYLCASKQRRTNYGYTFGSGTRLTVV.

This clone showed up just once. The chain employs TRBV19 and TRBJ1-5; a possible D gene is TRBD1 (6 bases). The CDR3 has 13 amino acids. V was shortened by 5 bases and J by 8 bases, with 13 bases between the two germline ends. CDR1 and CDR2 from the germline V gene are LNHDA and SQIVND (reference sequence). DNA for the CDR3: TGTGCCAGTAGTTCAGGGGCGTGGAAGCCCCAGCATTTT. Translation gives CASSSGAWKPQHF.

This chain uses TRBV29-1 with TRBJ1-1; D is perhaps TRBD1 (5 bases). CDR3 length: 12 amino acids. V was pared by 6 bases and J by 4 bases, with 12 bases between. Germline loops: CDR1 SQVTM, CDR2 ANQGSEA. The DNA for the CDR3 is TGCAGCGTCCTTTGGGGGGGCACTGAAGCTTTCTTT. Translation: CSVLWGGTEAFF.

V and J are TRBV4-3 and TRBJ2-1; weak D call: TRBD2 (6 bases). V lost 0 bases to trimming and J lost 5 bases, with 14 bases between them. CDR1 and CDR2 (germline): LGHNA, YSLEER. The CDR3 is 16 residues long. CDR3 amino acids: CASSQDVGGLDNEQFF. The CDR3 DNA sequence: TGCGCCAGCAGCCAAGATGTCGGGGGATTAGACAATGAGCAGTTCTTC.

The rearrangement links TRBV6-6 to TRBJ2-2, with TRBD2 identical over 9 bases. This CDR3 spans 15 amino acids. Trimming cost V 5 bases and J 1 base; bases outside gene matches: 2. The germline V gene has CDR1 MNHNY and CDR2 SVGAGI (reference sequence). The CDR3 region is CASSDSGGNTGELFF. For the CDR3, the DNA is TGTGCCAGCAGTGATAGCGGGGGGAACACCGGGGAGCTGTTTTTT.

This clone was picked up one time. This CDR3 reads CATAQGANQPQHF. The CDR3, as DNA: TGTGCCACCGCACAGGGGGCTAATCAGCCCCAGCATTTT. V is TRBV6-1 and J is TRBJ1-5; 9 positions match TRBD1. Looked up from germline, CDR1 is MNHNS and CDR2 is SASEGT. V trimming: 10 bases; J trimming: 4 bases; junction bases outside the gene matches: 5. This CDR3 comprises 13 residues.

The rearrangement links TRBV29-1 to TRBJ2-3; 7 bases agree with TRBD2. The CDR3 is 13 residues long. CDR1 is SQVTM, CDR2 ANQGSEA, per germline. Germline trimming cut 7 bases from V and 2 bases from J; bases unmatched to any gene: 6. CDR3 region: CSDRSGVTDTQYF. DNA for the CDR3: TGCAGCGACCGAAGCGGGGTCACAGATACGCAGTATTTT.

The rearrangement links TRBV5-4 to TRBJ1-1; D might be TRBD1 (5 bases). The CDR3 is 17 amino acids. CDR1 SGHNT and CDR2 YYREEE come from the germline V gene (reference sequence). Trimming pared 3 bases from V and 0 bases from J, leaving 18 bases between. The chain's CDR3 is CASSSRVVGLMNTEAFF. CDR3 DNA: TGTGCCAGCAGCTCCAGGGTAGTAGGTCTTATGAACACTGAAGCTTTCTTT. Looking up the rest from reference TRBV5-4 and TRBJ1-1 gives the full variable domain: ETGVTQSPTHLIKTRGQQVTLRCSSQSGHNTVSWYQQALGQGPQFIFQYYREEENGRGNFPPRFSGLQFPNYSSELNVNALELDDSALYLCASSSRVVGLMNTEAFFGQGTRLTVV.

The chain carries TRBV9 and TRBJ1-2; no clear D. The CDR3 has 13 amino acids. Per the germline V gene, CDR1 is SGDLS and CDR2 is YYNGEE. Trimming removed 0 bases at V and 8 bases at J, with 11 bases between. The CDR3 loop reads CASSVVGSIGYTF. The CDR3 nucleotides read TGTGCCAGCAGCGTAGTCGGTTCGATCGGCTACACCTTC.